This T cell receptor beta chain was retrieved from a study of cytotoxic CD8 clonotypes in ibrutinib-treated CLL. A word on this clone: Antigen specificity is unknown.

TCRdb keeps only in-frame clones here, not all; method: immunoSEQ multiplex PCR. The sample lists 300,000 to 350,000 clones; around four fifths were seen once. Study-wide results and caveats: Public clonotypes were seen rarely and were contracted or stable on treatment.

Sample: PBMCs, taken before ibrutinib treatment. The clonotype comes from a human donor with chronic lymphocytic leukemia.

CDR3 region: CASSPPGSSLTFKQYF. The CDR3 DNA follows: TGTGCCAGCTCACCACCAGGGTCTTCCCTGACTTTTAAGCAGTACTTC. This chain links TRBV18 with TRBJ2-7; D not certain. V was trimmed by 0 bases and J by 8 bases, leaving 20 bases between them. The CDR3 covers 16 residues. CDR1 is KGHSH, CDR2 LQKENI, per germline.